This section outlines one TCR beta chain sequence together with its context. This entry is derived from a study of shared clonotypes between healthy human individuals. Into CD45RA+ naive and CD45RA-negative memory subsets, the CD4+ cells were split. Splitting of each subset's genomic DNA was done evenly across several immunoSEQ plates. Replicate sorted-subset PCRs were loaded with around 220 ng DNA, about 30,000 T cell genomes. Method: immunoSEQ multiplex PCR; TCRdb's copy keeps in-frame clones and lacks some. The sample gives 2 million to 3 million clones, 90% to 95% of which show up once; 0.14% is in the top ten. The germline V gene has CDR1 SQVTM and CDR2 ANQGSEA. V lost 6 bases to trimming and J lost 3 bases, with 17 bases between them. This CDR3 spans 14 amino acids.

The sequencing sample was made of naive CD4+ T cells sorted from blood. Sample subset: CD45RA+ positively selected. The rearrangement uses TRBV29-1 and TRBJ1-2; TRBD1 might be the D (5 bases). The receptor was isolated from a man aged 18-30 years in good health. CDR3 sequence (DNA): TGCAGCGTCGGGACCCGGCTTTCGGACTATGGCTACACCTTC. Translating it yields CSVGTRLSDYGYTF.